This T cell receptor (beta chain) was retrieved from a study of identical twins. This clonotype was counted ten times or more. What it binds is not known. General study findings and limits: Rather than following the same donors, the conclusions depended on cross-sectional statistical analysis.

This CDR3 contains 14 residues. Germline assignment: CDR1 MNHNS and CDR2 SASEGT. V trimming: 6 bases; J trimming: 3 bases; junction bases outside the gene matches: 6. A single record per CDR3 protein comes from TCRdb applying MiXCR to the 5' RACE reads. Of some 590,000 distinct CDR3 sequences listed, over 8.5% are singletons. The same data also contributed to another study, on yellow fever vaccine responses in identical twins.

This sequence joins TRBV6-1 and TRBJ2-7, with 9 bases identical to TRBD2. This sequence originates from a woman in her late teens or twenties in good health. Sequencing was performed on PBMCs. CDR3 in amino acids: CASRPSGVVYEQYF. CDR3 coding DNA: TGTGCCAGCAGGCCTAGCGGGGTAGTCTACGAGCAGTACTTC.